The clone carrying this T cell receptor (beta chain) was observed at least ten times. This sample is part of a study of low-dose radiotherapy and immunotherapy resistance in tumors. This CDR3 comprises 15 residues. The ends were cut back, 0 bases at V and 3 bases at J, with 9 bases in the middle. Regarding time point: before trial treatment. Alpha- and beta-chain coverage of first-strand cDNA came from TRAV- and TRBV-specific primers. TCR amplification involved about 19 PCR cycles with a constant-region primer and V-primer adapter. TCRdb reprocessed the reads via MiXCR and lists one record per CDR3 protein. The sample lists fewer than 90,000 distinct CDR3 sequences; 31% were seen once.

The sample here was PBMCs, taken before treatment. The chain links TRBV12-3 or TRBV12-4 to TRBJ2-1, with D tentatively TRBD1 or TRBD2 (6 bases each). This receptor was taken from a female donor with ovarian cancer. CDR3 protein: CASSLAGGYYNEQFF. The CDR3 region has the DNA TGTGCCAGCAGTTTAGCGGGGGGCTACTACAATGAGCAGTTCTTC.